These 28 T cell receptor beta chains were all obtained from the same sample, sequenced in a study of blood T cell repertoires in COVID-19. TCRdb's table, derived via immunoSEQ multiplex PCR, lists solely in-frame clones and lacks some. The data hold around 130,000 clones, with more than 80% observed a single time. The sequencing sample was made of peripheral blood. All receptors derive from a woman older than 75 with acute or convalescent COVID-19.

The chain is built from TRBV3-1 (or the pseudogene TRBV3-2) and TRBJ1-4; D is undetermined. The V gene's germline CDR1 is LGHDT and CDR2 YNNKEL (reference sequence). Between the trimmed V and J ends, which lost 1 base and 7 bases, there was a span of 7 bases. The CDR3 contains 13 residues. Here the CDR3 reads CASSQVTGEKLFF. The CDR3 nucleotides read TGTGCCAGCAGCCAAGTTACGGGTGAAAAACTGTTTTTT.

The rearrangement links TRBV5-6 to TRBJ1-2, with a possible D match to TRBD1 (5 bases). CDR3 length: 13 amino acids. V dropped 0 bases and J dropped 2 bases, with 5 bases sitting between them. Germline V gene data show CDR1 as SGHDT and CDR2 as YYEEEE. CDR3 sequence: CASSLGTNYGYTF. For the CDR3, the DNA is TGTGCCAGCAGCTTGGGGACAAACTATGGCTACACCTTC.

The CDR3 loop reads CASSYSLEGGLTWAQHF. The CDR3 nucleotides are TGTGCCAGCAGTTACTCCCTGGAGGGGGGGTTAACGTGGGCCCAGCATTTT. The chain couples TRBV6-2 or TRBV6-3 to TRBJ1-5, with TRBD1 as a possible D gene (6 bases). CDR1 and CDR2 from the germline V gene are MNHEY and SVGEGT. V lost 0 bases, J lost 11 bases, and 23 bases lay in between. The CDR3 runs 17 residues.

The rearrangement joins TRBV13 to TRBJ2-3, with 9 bases lining up with TRBD1. This CDR3 has 16 residues. The ends lost 4 bases at V and 6 bases at J; junction bases unmatched: 11. From germline, CDR1 is PRHDT and CDR2 FYEKMQ (reference sequence). The CDR3 nucleotides are TGTGCCAGCAGCTCACTCCGGGACAGGGTAGGGGATACGCAGTATTTT. Protein product: CASSSLRDRVGDTQYF.

This clone was recorded only once. The rearrangement uses TRBV19 and TRBJ2-5, with 9 bases fitting TRBD1. The CDR3 covers 16 residues. The V segment lost 5 bases and the J segment 2 bases; nucleotides outside the gene matches: 9. Germline V gives CDR1 LNHDA, CDR2 SQIVND (reference sequence). The CDR3 nucleotides are TGTGCCAGTAGTGTAGCCGGGACAGGGATTCAAGAGACCCAGTACTTC. It translates to CASSVAGTGIQETQYF.

The chain joins TRBV5-4 to TRBJ1-1; 9 nucleotides agree with TRBD1. V gave up 6 bases and J gave up 4 bases; unmatched junction bases: 19. Germline V gives CDR1 SGHNT, CDR2 YYREEE (reference sequence). The CDR3 spans 18 residues. CDR3 loop: CASIPTGGGGIRGTEAFF. CDR3 nucleotides: TGTGCCAGCATCCCGACAGGGGGAGGAGGTATAAGAGGCACTGAAGCTTTCTTT.

V usage is TRBV4-2 and J usage is TRBJ1-1; 7 bases are a match to TRBD1. The CDR3 covers 15 residues. Per germline, CDR1 LGHNA and CDR2 YNFKEQ. V lost 0 bases to trimming and J lost 4 bases; unmatched junction nucleotides: 5. CDR3 sequence reads: CASSQDRAGGTEAFF. The CDR3, as DNA: TGTGCCAGCAGCCAAGATAGGGCAGGGGGCACTGAAGCTTTCTTT.

This chain joins TRBV6-5 and TRBJ2-2; 11 bases are shared with TRBD1. J was trimmed by 4 bases and V by 3 bases; bases with no gene match: 4. The CDR3 runs to 16 residues. Germline assignment: CDR1 MNHEY and CDR2 SVGAGI. CDR3 residues: CASSYGQGAGTGELFF. The CDR3 DNA reads as TGTGCCAGCAGTTATGGACAGGGGGCGGGCACCGGGGAGCTGTTTTTT.

This clone was recorded only once. The J gene is TRBJ1-2, the V gene TRBV7-9, with a weak D call TRBD1 (6 bases). The CDR3 runs 15 residues. Per germline, CDR1 SEHNR and CDR2 FQNEAQ (reference sequence). The V gene lost 3 bases and the J gene lost 7 bases, with 18 bases spanning the gap. CDR3 bases: TGTGCCAGCAGCTTGGGAGGGGGGCGCTTCGTTGGCTACACCTTC. The encoded protein is CASSLGGGRFVGYTF.

This chain joins TRBV9 and TRBJ2-2, with 7 bases aligning to TRBD1. With V trimmed by 4 bases and J by 0 bases, 9 bases remained unmatched. Germline CDR1 is SGDLS and CDR2 is YYNGEE. The CDR3 runs 17 residues. CDR3 residues: CASSFSGTATNTGELFF. The CDR3 DNA sequence: TGTGCCAGCAGCTTCTCCGGGACAGCCACGAACACCGGGGAGCTGTTTTTT.

The CDR3 sequence is CASSLGQGFREQYF. The CDR3 DNA follows: TGTGCCAGCAGCTTGGGCCAGGGGTTTCGCGAGCAGTACTTC. This sequence joins TRBV5-6 and TRBJ2-7; the D gene is possibly TRBD1 (6 bases). Between the trimmed V and J ends, which lost 0 bases and 6 bases, there was a span of 13 bases. Germline V gene data show CDR1 as SGHDT and CDR2 as YYEEEE. The CDR3 has 14 residues.

The J gene is TRBJ2-1, the V gene TRBV6-5; 7 nucleotides match TRBD1. CDR1 and CDR2 (germline): MNHEY, SVGAGI. Trimming at V came to 8 bases and at J to 3 bases, leaving 4 bases not matched to a gene. There are 13 residues in the CDR3. The CDR3 sequence: CASSRDSYNEQFF. The DNA for the CDR3 is TGTGCCAGCTCCCGGGACAGCTACAATGAGCAGTTCTTC.

The chain employs TRBV5-4 and TRBJ2-1; TRBD1 might be the D (6 bases). The CDR3 runs 14 residues. Germline CDR1 SGHNT, CDR2 YYREEE (reference sequence). Between the trimmed V and J ends, which lost 1 base and 7 bases, there was a span of 12 bases. Here the CDR3 reads CASSLLWGQNEQFF. CDR3 nucleotides: TGTGCCAGCAGCTTGCTTTGGGGGCAGAATGAGCAGTTCTTC.

The CDR3 spells CASSFVGSPLHF. The CDR3 coding sequence is TGTGCCAGCAGCTTTGTCGGGTCACCCCTCCACTTT. This chain links TRBV25-1 with TRBJ1-6; D gene unclear. CDR1 and CDR2 (germline): MGHDK, SYGVNS. The V end lost 6 bases, the J end lost 10 bases, and 10 bases lay between the germline ends. The CDR3 is made up of 12 amino acids.

The rearrangement joins TRBV2 to TRBJ2-7, with 7 bases matching TRBD1. The CDR3 is 14 amino acids. The V gene's germline CDR1 is SNHLY and CDR2 FYNNEI. V gave up 6 bases and J gave up 2 bases; unmatched junction bases: 7. The CDR3 is CASRPGQQTYEQYF. CDR3 DNA: TGTGCCAGCAGGCCGGGACAGCAGACCTACGAGCAGTACTTC.

The CDR3 region has the DNA TGCGCCAGCAGCTTGGACAGGGAAGACGGGGAGCTGTTTTTT. It yields the protein CASSLDREDGELFF. The chain is built from TRBV5-1 and TRBJ2-2; D may be TRBD1 (6 bases). Per germline, CDR1 SGHRS and CDR2 YFSETQ. This CDR3 is built from 14 residues. Trimming took off 0 bases at V and 7 bases at J, with 10 bases between the two ends.

The chain joins TRBV30 to TRBJ1-1; weak D call: TRBD1 (5 bases). The CDR3 has 11 residues. In germline, CDR1 is GTSNPN, CDR2 SVGIG (reference sequence). CDR3 residues: CTARENTEAFF. As DNA, the CDR3 is TGTACAGCCAGGGAGAACACTGAAGCTTTCTTT.

The rearrangement uses TRBV11-2 and TRBJ2-2; 7 nucleotides match TRBD1. Germline V gene data show CDR1 as SGHAT and CDR2 as FQNNGV. Trimming at V came to 2 bases and at J to 3 bases, leaving 0 bases not matched to a gene. The CDR3 spans 14 residues. Here the CDR3 reads CASSLQGDTGELFF. CDR3 in DNA: TGTGCCAGCAGCTTACAGGGGGACACCGGGGAGCTGTTTTTT.

This chain links TRBV20-1 with TRBJ1-2; D remains unclear. This CDR3 comprises 11 residues. CDR1 is DFQATT, CDR2 SNEGSKA, per germline (reference sequence). Trimming pared 3 bases from V and 7 bases from J, leaving 9 bases between. In DNA, the CDR3 is TGCAGTGCTAGTCCGTGGGCTGGCTACACCTTC. Protein product: CSASPWAGYTF.

This chain links TRBV19 with TRBJ2-2, with TRBD1 matching over 10 bases. Germline trimming cut 5 bases from V and 0 bases from J; bases unmatched to any gene: 6. The CDR3 loop spans 17 amino acids. The germline V gene has CDR1 LNHDA and CDR2 SQIVND (reference sequence). CDR3 region: CASSGGTGVANTGELFF. The CDR3 DNA sequence: TGTGCCAGTAGTGGCGGGACAGGGGTAGCGAACACCGGGGAGCTGTTTTTT.

The gene calls are TRBV5-1 and TRBJ1-1; D perhaps matches TRBD1 (5 bases). Trimming pared 3 bases from V and 1 base from J, leaving 16 bases between. CDR1 is SGHRS, CDR2 YFSETQ, per germline. The CDR3 runs 16 residues. CDR3 protein: CASSYTSGARNTEAFF. In nucleotides, the CDR3 is TGCGCCAGCAGCTATACTAGCGGGGCGCGGAACACTGAAGCTTTCTTT.

This chain connects TRBV28 to TRBJ2-3; 12 bases agree with TRBD1. Germline V CDR1 and CDR2: MDHEN, SYDVKM. The CDR3 runs 14 residues. Trimming cost V 6 bases and J 4 bases; bases outside gene matches: 2. The CDR3 here is CASRGQGAADTQYF. The CDR3 region has the DNA TGTGCCAGCAGGGGACAGGGGGCGGCAGATACGCAGTATTTT.

The chain joins TRBV2 to TRBJ1-1, with 7 positions matching TRBD1. Losses at the gene ends were 6 bases for V and 6 bases for J; bases not matched to a gene: 7. CDR1 SNHLY and CDR2 FYNNEI come from the germline V gene. The CDR3 length is 13 residues. The CDR3 DNA follows: TGTGCCAGCAGAAGACAGGGATCTGCTGAAGCTTTCTTT. Translating it yields CASRRQGSAEAFF.

The J gene is TRBJ2-4, the V gene TRBV30; possibly TRBD1 for D (6 bases). Trimming took off 1 base at V and 10 bases at J, with 14 bases between the two ends. From germline, CDR1 is GTSNPN and CDR2 SVGIG (reference sequence). This CDR3 comprises 13 residues. Here the CDR3 reads CAWSGAGVGIQYF. The CDR3 DNA follows: TGTGCCTGGAGTGGGGCAGGGGTAGGGATTCAGTACTTC.

The chain employs TRBV6-5 and TRBJ1-4; D is ambiguous. CDR3 length: 15 amino acids. Germline V lookup: CDR1 MNHEY, CDR2 SVGAGI. V shed 2 bases and J shed 0 bases, with 7 bases lying between them. The CDR3, as DNA: TGTGCCAGCAGTTACGTAGGAGCAACTAATGAAAAACTGTTTTTT. It specifies CASSYVGATNEKLFF.

The rearrangement joins TRBV5-5 to TRBJ2-1; 10 bases are shared with TRBD1. The CDR3 consists of 19 residues. Looked up from germline, CDR1 is SGHKS and CDR2 is YYEKEE (reference sequence). J lost 5 bases, V lost 0 bases, and 14 bases had no gene match. CDR3: CASSLGVGPGQGLNNEQFF. The CDR3 DNA reads as TGTGCCAGCAGCTTGGGGGTGGGTCCGGGACAGGGGTTGAACAATGAGCAGTTCTTC.

The CDR3 loop reads CASSPNRGPYEQYF. Here the CDR3 DNA reads TGTGCCAGCTCACCGAACAGGGGTCCCTACGAGCAGTACTTC. The V and J genes are TRBV18 and TRBJ2-7; TRBD1 matches 7 bases. V was pared by 3 bases and J by 2 bases, with 4 bases of the junction left unmatched. The CDR3 runs to 14 residues. In germline, CDR1 is KGHSH, CDR2 LQKENI.

J is TRBJ2-3 and V is TRBV4-1; 9 positions agree with TRBD1. Germline CDR1 and CDR2: MGHRA and YSYEKL. The V gene end was trimmed by 1 base and the J gene end by 4 bases; junction bases not matched to a gene: 9. The CDR3 consists of 17 residues. CDR3 sequence reads: CASSQVIAGQGADTQYF. For the CDR3, the DNA is TGCGCCAGCAGCCAAGTTATTGCGGGACAGGGCGCAGATACGCAGTATTTT.